The 27 T cell receptor beta chains below come from one sample, sequenced in a study of OX40 agonist ivuxolimab in advanced cancers. Clones were sequenced by immunoSEQ multiplex PCR, and TCRdb holds only the in-frame ones, with some missing. The sample carries tens of thousands of clones, about 82% recorded once. The sequenced sample was CD4+ or CD8+ T cells sorted from blood, obtained in a trial of the OX40 agonist ivuxolimab. All receptors come from an adult with an advanced solid tumor such as melanoma, head and neck, liver or kidney cancer.

The chain links TRBV19 to TRBJ1-5, with 10 positions matching TRBD1. CDR3 length: 15 residues. Per germline, CDR1 LNHDA and CDR2 SQIVND (reference sequence). Trimming took 9 bases from V and 2 from J; bases not matched to a gene: 7. Here the CDR3 reads CASAPGTGGNQPQHF. The DNA for the CDR3 is TGTGCCAGCGCACCAGGGACAGGGGGCAATCAGCCCCAGCATTTT.

The CDR3 protein is CASSYNLDRDNQPQHF. In DNA, the CDR3 is TGCGCCAGCAGCTACAATCTTGACAGGGACAATCAGCCCCAGCATTTT. The V and J genes are TRBV4-1 and TRBJ1-5; 7 bases are a match to TRBD1. Germline CDR1 reads MGHRA; CDR2 reads YSYEKL. CDR3 length: 16 residues. The V and J ends lost 5 bases and 3 bases, in that order; junction bases with no gene match: 10.

This rearrangement joins TRBV4-3 to TRBJ2-1, with D unclear. Germline loops: CDR1 LGHNA, CDR2 YSLEER. V was clipped by 2 bases and J by 0 bases, with 8 bases between them. There are 15 residues in the CDR3. Written as DNA, the CDR3 is TGCGCCAGCAGCCAATTATCGAGCTCCTACAATGAGCAGTTCTTC. It translates to CASSQLSSSYNEQFF.

V usage is TRBV2 and J usage is TRBJ2-1, with D perhaps matching TRBD1 or TRBD2 (5 bases each). Deletions cut 6 bases from V and 7 bases from J, with 19 bases between. The CDR3 is made up of 15 amino acids. Germline V gene lookup returns CDR1 SNHLY and CDR2 FYNNEI. The CDR3 is CASRTGTFPENEQFF. CDR3 in DNA: TGTGCCAGCAGGACCGGGACCTTCCCCGAAAATGAGCAGTTCTTC.

The chain recombines TRBV29-1 with TRBJ1-2, with D unclear. The CDR3 spans 14 residues. The V and J ends lost 4 bases and 1 base respectively, with 13 bases between them. CDR1 SQVTM and CDR2 ANQGSEA come from the germline V gene. Here the CDR3 DNA reads TGCAGCGTTGCCGAGGGCCGGCTTAACTATGGCTACACCTTC. Translation gives CSVAEGRLNYGYTF.

J is TRBJ1-2 and V is TRBV7-1; 8 bases match TRBD1. TRBV7-1 is an ORF, with its function uncertain. The V and J ends lost 5 bases and 4 bases, in that order; junction bases with no gene match: 9. The CDR3 sequence is 15 residues long. CDR3 protein: CASSPRTGPFYGYTF. CDR3 nucleotides: TGTGCCAGCAGCCCTAGGACAGGGCCGTTCTATGGCTACACCTTC.

This clone was seen just once. The chain recombines TRBV28 with TRBJ2-6, with a possible D match to TRBD1 (6 bases). The CDR3 spans 15 residues. CDR1 and CDR2 (germline): MDHEN, SYDVKM. The V end lost 2 bases, the J end lost 4 bases, and 9 bases lay between the germline ends. The CDR3 region has the DNA TGTGCCAGCAGTTTACAGGGGCAAGGGGCCAACGTCCTGACTTTC. This encodes CASSLQGQGANVLTF.

J is TRBJ2-5 and V is TRBV11-3; D uncertain. The length of the CDR3 is 12 residues. V lost 1 base and J lost 2, with 2 bases in between. Germline V gene lookup returns CDR1 SGHNT and CDR2 YENEEA. The CDR3 is CASSLGQETQYF. CDR3 nucleotides: TGTGCCAGCAGCTTAGGTCAAGAGACCCAGTACTTC.

The chain combines TRBV9 with TRBJ2-5; D call uncertain. Germline V gene sequence: CDR1 SGDLS, CDR2 YYNGEE. V gave up 3 bases and J gave up 2 bases, with 14 bases separating them. CDR3 length: 15 amino acids. This chain's CDR3 is CASSEVPTIQETQYF. CDR3 bases: TGTGCCAGCAGCGAGGTACCGACCATACAAGAGACCCAGTACTTC.

The V gene is TRBV19, the J gene TRBJ1-6, with TRBD1 as a possible D gene (5 bases). The CDR3 spans 14 residues. The V end was cut by 3 bases, the J end by 7 bases, with 10 bases between. CDR1 and CDR2 (germline): LNHDA, SQIVND (reference sequence). CDR3 amino acids: CASSMARVNSPLHF. Here the CDR3 DNA reads TGTGCCAGTAGTATGGCCAGGGTAAATTCACCCCTCCACTTT.

V and J are TRBV7-6 and TRBJ2-7; tentative D call: TRBD2 (5 bases). V lost 3 bases, J lost 5 bases, and 8 bases lay in between. The germline V gene has CDR1 SGHVS and CDR2 FNYEAQ. This CDR3 contains 12 residues. CDR3: CASSLSGNEQYF. The CDR3, as DNA: TGTGCCAGCAGCTTGTCCGGGAACGAGCAGTACTTC.

The genes are TRBV5-1 and TRBJ2-1, with TRBD2 matching 8 bases. The CDR3 has 14 residues. The junction had 3 bases not matched to a gene; V was cut back by 0 bases and J by 7 bases. CDR1 is SGHRS, CDR2 YFSETQ, per germline. CDR3 bases: TGCGCCAGCAGCTTGGATGGACTAGCTAATGAGCAGTTCTTC. It is translated as CASSLDGLANEQFF.

This chain connects TRBV19 to TRBJ1-6; TRBD1 matches 7 bases. The CDR3 covers 16 residues. Germline CDR1 and CDR2: LNHDA and SQIVND (reference sequence). V gave up 6 bases and J gave up 0 bases; unmatched junction bases: 5. CDR3 region: CASRVQGSSYNSPLHF. The CDR3 region has the DNA TGTGCCAGTAGGGTACAGGGGAGCTCCTATAATTCACCCCTCCACTTT. Full variable domain (remainder filled in from reference TRBV19 and TRBJ1-6): DGGITQSPKYLFRKEGQNVTLSCEQNLNHDAMYWYRQDPGQGLRLIYYSQIVNDFQKGDIAEGYSVSREKKESFPLTVTSAQKNPTAFYLCASRVQGSSYNSPLHFGNGTRLTVT.

The V and J genes are TRBV9 and TRBJ1-1, with D tentatively TRBD1 (6 bases). CDR1 and CDR2 from the germline V gene are SGDLS and YYNGEE. V lost 3 bases to trimming and J lost 2 bases, with 11 bases between them. This CDR3 region has 14 residues. The CDR3 region is CASSDGQPNTEAFF. CDR3 coding DNA: TGTGCCAGCAGCGACGGACAGCCAAACACTGAAGCTTTCTTT. The full variable domain, completed using reference TRBV9 and TRBJ1-1, is DSGVTQTPKHLITATGQRVTLRCSPRSGDLSVYWYQQSLDQGLQFLIQYYNGEERAKGNILERFSAQQFPDLHSELNLSSLELGDSALYFCASSDGQPNTEAFFGQGTRLTVV.

The chain links TRBV9 to TRBJ2-7, with 7 nucleotides matching TRBD2. This CDR3 spans 16 amino acids. Looked up from germline, CDR1 is SGDLS and CDR2 is YYNGEE. V lost 4 bases, J lost 0 bases, and 10 bases stayed unmatched. The CDR3 spells CASSPRTRGSSYEQYF. In DNA, the CDR3 is TGTGCCAGCAGCCCACGGACTAGGGGAAGCTCCTACGAGCAGTACTTC.

The chain uses TRBV5-4 and TRBJ1-2; the D is unclear. V was pared by 1 base and J by 10 bases, with 8 bases between. The length of the CDR3 is 11 residues. CDR1 is SGHNT, CDR2 YYREEE, per germline (reference sequence). The CDR3 bases are TGTGCCAGCAGCTTGCATTTTGACTACACCTTC. This gives the protein CASSLHFDYTF.

The chain recombines TRBV5-4 with TRBJ1-2; D is unresolved. Trimming left V 4 bases short and J 3 bases short, with 13 bases between. The germline V gene has CDR1 SGHNT and CDR2 YYREEE (reference sequence). There are 14 residues in the CDR3. CDR3 DNA sequence: TGTGCCAGCAGCAGCGGAAACACAGACTATGGCTACACCTTC. The encoded protein is CASSSGNTDYGYTF.

This chain joins TRBV28 and TRBJ1-1, with D tentatively TRBD1 (6 bases). Germline V gives CDR1 MDHEN, CDR2 SYDVKM. The CDR3 is 14 amino acids. V lost 7 bases and J 4 bases, leaving 16 bases between the germline ends. The CDR3 DNA sequence: TGTGCCAGCAACCAGGGGCCCTATGGCACTGAAGCTTTCTTT. This encodes CASNQGPYGTEAFF.

The V and J genes are TRBV9 and TRBJ2-3, with a tentative D call TRBD2 (6 bases). Trimming took off 2 bases at V and 0 bases at J, with 10 bases between the two ends. Looked up from germline, CDR1 is SGDLS and CDR2 is YYNGEE. CDR3 length: 15 residues. DNA for the CDR3: TGTGCCAGCAGCGTCTCCGGGACTAGCACAGATACGCAGTATTTT. Amino acid sequence: CASSVSGTSTDTQYF.

The V and J genes are TRBV30 and TRBJ2-2, with D unclear. The germline V gene has CDR1 GTSNPN and CDR2 SVGIG (reference sequence). Deletions cut 0 bases from V and 4 bases from J, with 12 bases between. CDR3 length: 15 residues. The CDR3 DNA sequence: TGTGCCTGGAGTGTACTTAGGTTCCGCACCGGGGAGCTGTTTTTT. It codes for CAWSVLRFRTGELFF.

The rearrangement uses TRBV28 and TRBJ1-2; D might be TRBD1 (6 bases). V was pared by 6 bases and J by 1 base, with 12 bases between. The CDR3 totals 14 residues. CDR1 and CDR2 (germline): MDHEN, SYDVKM. The DNA for the CDR3 is TGTGCCAGCAGGAGACAGGCCCTTAACTATGGCTACACCTTC. Its protein is CASRRQALNYGYTF.

The chain employs TRBV9 and TRBJ1-3; a weak D match, TRBD1 (6 bases). The germline V gene has CDR1 SGDLS and CDR2 YYNGEE. The CDR3 is 14 residues long. Trimming pared 4 bases from V and 2 bases from J, leaving 10 bases between. The CDR3 sequence: CASSPGTTGNTIYF. The CDR3 nucleotides read TGTGCCAGCAGCCCTGGGACAACTGGAAACACCATATATTTT.

The chain carries TRBV2 and TRBJ2-5; no clear D gene. V lost 6 bases and J lost 3, with 20 bases in between. Per germline, CDR1 SNHLY and CDR2 FYNNEI. This CDR3 contains 16 residues. The CDR3 nucleotides are TGTGCCAGCAGCCACCCTCGGGCCGAAGGAAAAGAGACCCAGTACTTC. This encodes CASSHPRAEGKETQYF.

The chain has TRBV6-1 and TRBJ2-7; weak D call: TRBD2 (6 bases). Germline V gene sequence: CDR1 MNHNS, CDR2 SASEGT. V gave up 2 bases and J gave up 2 bases, with 16 bases separating them. The CDR3 loop spans 16 amino acids. The CDR3 DNA follows: TGTGCCAGCAGTGAACGGGACTCTCCCGGGACCTACGAGCAGTACTTC. This translates into CASSERDSPGTYEQYF.

By frequency in the sample, this clone is medium-sized. Within the sample, other DNA sequences also encode this same CDR3. V gene TRBV7-2 combines with J gene TRBJ2-7; D is perhaps TRBD2 (7 bases). The germline V and J ends were trimmed by 3 bases and 2 bases, with 17 bases remaining between them. This CDR3 comprises 16 residues. CDR1 SGHTA and CDR2 FQGNSA come from the germline V gene. The CDR3 sequence is CASSLGRGGGTYEQYF. For the CDR3, the DNA is TGTGCCAGCAGCTTGGGGCGGGGCGGGGGCACCTACGAGCAGTACTTC.

The V and J genes are TRBV29-1 and TRBJ1-4, with TRBD1 as a possible D gene (5 bases). CDR1 is SQVTM, CDR2 ANQGSEA, per germline. V was pared by 4 bases and J by 8 bases, with 14 bases between. The CDR3 consists of 13 residues. The CDR3 nucleotides are TGCAGCGTTGGGGGATCAGGGAGGGAAAAACTGTTTTTT. Protein product: CSVGGSGREKLFF.

This chain links TRBV18 with TRBJ2-3; 12 nucleotides align to TRBD2. The J segment lost 2 bases and the V segment lost 2 bases, leaving 14 bases of the junction unmatched. The germline CDR1 and CDR2 sequences are KGHSH and LQKENI. The CDR3 spans 20 residues. CDR3 sequence reads: CASSPDTSGGPAPLTDTQYF. The CDR3 DNA follows: TGTGCCAGCTCACCAGATACTAGCGGGGGGCCGGCTCCCCTCACAGATACGCAGTATTTT.